This T cell receptor (beta chain) was sequenced in a study of blood T cell repertoires in COVID-19. Overall study: Samples representing acute and convalescent COVID-19 were sourced from the United States, Italy and Spain.

In the original workflow: Researchers report that nucleated cell counts were estimated from reference gene primer amplification. Clones were read by immunoSEQ multiplex PCR, and TCRdb kept only the in-frame ones, dropping some. From that table come the V and J calls and clone size; the DNA was used to work out D and trimming. The table shows more than 200,000 clones, with 80% to 90% occurring only once. This CDR3 spans 15 amino acids. V lost 1 base and J lost 8, with 17 bases in between. The germline V gene encodes CDR1 SEHNR and CDR2 FQNEAQ (reference sequence). The sample consisted of peripheral blood. V usage is TRBV7-9 and J usage is TRBJ1-1; D is possibly TRBD1 (6 bases). This clonotype originated in a man aged 40-55 years with active or convalescent COVID-19. The CDR3 loop reads CASSLVLQGRVEAFF. The CDR3 region has the DNA TGTGCCAGCAGCTTAGTTCTTCAGGGGAGGGTGGAAGCTTTCTTT.